The 17 T cell receptor beta chains listed next were all sequenced from one sample in a study of T cell responses to AZD1222 COVID-19 vaccine. The assay was immunoSEQ multiplex PCR, and TCRdb's table has in-frame clones only and misses some. The data contain over 90,000 clones, around 90% of them singletons. The specimen was peripheral blood, collected on day 0 of AZD1222 vaccination. The receptors here all came from an adult in good health.

CDR3 bases: TGCGCCAGCAGCTTGGAACAGTACTATGGCTACACCTTC. This gives the protein CASSLEQYYGYTF. The chain links TRBV5-1 to TRBJ1-2; no clear D. CDR1 and CDR2 (germline): SGHRS, YFSETQ. With 0 bases removed from V and 3 bases from J, the gap between germline ends came to 6 bases. The CDR3 has 13 residues.

V and J are TRBV27 and TRBJ2-7, with TRBD1 identical over 9 bases. CDR1 MNHEY and CDR2 SMNVEV come from the germline V gene (reference sequence). J gave up 1 base and V 7 bases, and 5 bases lay outside the gene matches. The CDR3 has 14 residues. The CDR3 DNA follows: TGTGCCAGCAAGATGGGACAGGGTTCCTACGAGCAGTACTTC. This translates into CASKMGQGSYEQYF.

The CDR3 reads CASSMGRIEKLFF. CDR3 nucleotide sequence: TGTGCCAGTAGTATGGGACGGATTGAAAAACTGTTTTTT. The J gene is TRBJ1-4, the V gene TRBV19; weak D call: TRBD1 (5 bases). Per the germline V gene, CDR1 is LNHDA and CDR2 is SQIVND (reference sequence). The CDR3 contains 13 residues. V was shortened by 3 bases and J by 7 bases, with 9 bases between the two germline ends.

This chain connects TRBV28 to TRBJ1-5; D might be TRBD1 (5 bases). The CDR3 totals 14 residues. From germline, CDR1 is MDHEN and CDR2 SYDVKM. The germline V and J ends were trimmed by 3 bases and 7 bases, with 13 bases remaining between them. CDR3 nucleotides: TGTGCCAGCAGTTTGGGGCAGGGCGGGCAGCCCCAGCATTTT. Its translation: CASSLGQGGQPQHF.

This clone was seen just once. V gene TRBV27 combines with J gene TRBJ2-1; TRBD1 agrees at 7 bases. Germline assignment: CDR1 MNHEY and CDR2 SMNVEV (reference sequence). The junction had 2 bases not matched to a gene; V was cut back by 7 bases and J by 8 bases. This CDR3 contains 11 residues. The DNA for the CDR3 is TGTGCCAGCACTCAGGGGGATGAGCAGTTCTTC. This sequence encodes CASTQGDEQFF.

This chain uses TRBV10-3 with TRBJ2-7; 8 bases line up with TRBD1. The CDR3 is made up of 12 amino acids. J lost 2 bases, V lost 8 bases, and 2 bases had no gene match. In germline, CDR1 is ENHRY, CDR2 SYGVKD. The DNA of the CDR3 is TGTGCCATCTGGACAGGGACCTACGAGCAGTACTTC. Its translation: CAIWTGTYEQYF.

J is TRBJ2-1 and V is TRBV6-2 or TRBV6-3; the D is unclear. Trimming left V 0 bases short and J 7 bases short, with 4 bases between. CDR3 length: 12 residues. CDR1 is MNHEY and CDR2 is SVGEGT in the germline V gene. In DNA, the CDR3 is TGTGCCAGCAGTTACTCGTGGAATGAGCAGTTCTTC. Encoded protein: CASSYSWNEQFF.

The V and J genes are TRBV5-4 and TRBJ1-1, with TRBD1 matching over 7 bases. V dropped 4 bases and J dropped 11; count of bases not matched to a gene: 11. Germline-derived CDR1 and CDR2 are SGHNT and YYREEE (reference sequence). This CDR3 spans 13 amino acids. As DNA, the CDR3 is TGTGCCAGCAGCCCACAGGGGAAGTTCGGCGCTTTCTTT. This encodes CASSPQGKFGAFF.

The chain uses TRBV7-3 and TRBJ1-3; D uncertain. With 1 base removed from V and 1 base from J, the gap between germline ends came to 14 bases. CDR3 length: 17 amino acids. CDR1 is SGHTA, CDR2 FQGTGA, per germline. CDR3: CASSLNSRSASGNTIYF. CDR3 in DNA: TGTGCCAGCAGCTTAAATTCGCGGTCCGCTTCTGGAAACACCATATATTTT.

The chain combines TRBV7-8 with TRBJ2-1, with D perhaps given as TRBD1 or TRBD2 (5 bases each). Per the germline V gene, CDR1 is SGHVS and CDR2 is FQNEAQ. The CDR3 has 14 amino acids. Trimming removed 3 bases from V and 2 bases from J, with 8 bases in between. The CDR3 DNA is TGTGCCAGCAGCTTCCGGGGCCCCTACAATGAGCAGTTCTTC. Amino acids: CASSFRGPYNEQFF.

The genes are TRBV6-2 or TRBV6-3 and TRBJ2-3; D is unclear. Germline V gene lookup returns CDR1 MNHEY and CDR2 SVGEGT. There are 16 residues in the CDR3. The V gene lost 4 bases and the J gene lost 6 bases, with 20 bases spanning the gap. CDR3 in amino acids: CASSLLAGLKSDTQYF. The DNA for the CDR3 is TGTGCCAGCAGTTTGTTGGCTGGGCTTAAATCGGATACGCAGTATTTT.

About this clone: Different DNA sequences within this sample yield the same CDR3. The J gene is TRBJ1-3, the V gene TRBV5-1; D is ambiguous. Trimming pared 0 bases from V and 0 bases from J, leaving 4 bases between. CDR3 length: 14 residues. CDR1 SGHRS and CDR2 YFSETQ come from the germline V gene. The CDR3 loop reads CASSLGVSGNTIYF. As DNA, the CDR3 is TGCGCCAGCAGCTTGGGGGTCTCTGGAAACACCATATATTTT.

V is TRBV7-2 and J is TRBJ1-6, with D tentatively TRBD1 (6 bases). Deletions cut 1 base from V and 8 bases from J, with 12 bases between. Germline assignment: CDR1 SGHTA and CDR2 FQGNSA. CDR3 length: 15 amino acids. CDR3 loop: CASSLGGRGDSPLHF. The CDR3 bases are TGTGCCAGCAGCTTAGGGGGCAGGGGCGATTCACCCCTCCACTTT.

V gene TRBV7-9 combines with J gene TRBJ1-4; D remains ambiguous. The CDR3 is made up of 14 amino acids. Germline lookup yields CDR1 SEHNR and CDR2 FQNEAQ (reference sequence). The V gene lost 5 bases and the J gene lost 8 bases, with 15 bases spanning the gap. Here the CDR3 DNA reads TGTGCCAGCAGCAACCCAGGAGGACTGGAAAAACTGTTTTTT. Encoded protein: CASSNPGGLEKLFF.

This chain joins TRBV7-8 and TRBJ1-2; 9 nucleotides align to TRBD1. This CDR3 region has 19 residues. The V gene end was trimmed by 5 bases and the J gene end by 6 bases; junction bases not matched to a gene: 22. Germline values: CDR1 SGHVS, CDR2 FQNEAQ. CDR3 coding DNA: TGTGCCAGCAGCCCCCGTGGGGGACAGGGCCCGGTAATAGGGGATGGCTACACCTTC. Encoded protein: CASSPRGGQGPVIGDGYTF.

This chain joins TRBV9 and TRBJ2-1; 10 bases are a match to TRBD2. This CDR3 has 15 residues. Germline CDR1 SGDLS, CDR2 YYNGEE. V shed 4 bases and J 6 bases; nucleotides not matched to a gene: 7. The CDR3: CASSPQAGGPNEQFF. For the CDR3, the DNA is TGTGCCAGCAGCCCACAAGCGGGGGGGCCCAATGAGCAGTTCTTC. The full variable domain, with the rest looked up from reference TRBV9 and TRBJ2-1, is DSGVTQTPKHLITATGQRVTLRCSPRSGDLSVYWYQQSLDQGLQFLIQYYNGEERAKGNILERFSAQQFPDLHSELNLSSLELGDSALYFCASSPQAGGPNEQFFGPGTRLTVL.

V is TRBV7-2 and J is TRBJ2-2, with 8 positions matching TRBD1. V gave up 4 bases and J gave up 6 bases; unmatched junction bases: 7. The V gene's germline CDR1 is SGHTA and CDR2 FQGNSA. This CDR3 region has 15 residues. The CDR3 DNA is TGTGCCAGCAGCTACGACAGGGGTGCAGCCGGGGAGCTGTTTTTT. Its translation is CASSYDRGAAGELFF.